These 6 T cell receptor beta chains were all obtained from the same sample, sequenced in a study of early T cells in non-severe SARS-CoV-2 infection. TCRdb itself ran the 5' RACE reads through MiXCR, one entry per CDR3 protein. The data contain fewer than 85,000 distinct CDR3 sequences, roughly an eighth of them singletons. Sequenced material: whole blood. The receptors come from an adult who was a healthcare worker with PCR-confirmed SARS-CoV-2 infection or an uninfected control (not recorded which).

Worth noting for this clonotype: A much larger clonotype is one base distant, so this may be a read error. The J gene is TRBJ2-1, the V gene TRBV7-9; 12 positions agree with TRBD2. Germline assignment: CDR1 SEHNR and CDR2 FQNEAQ (reference sequence). The CDR3 contains 20 residues. In DNA, the CDR3 is TGTGCCGGCAGCTGGACAGGGGGAAGGCTAGCGGGAGGGGTCTACAATGAGCAGTTCTTC. It specifies CAGSWTGGRLAGGVYNEQFF.

This sequence joins TRBV7-2 and TRBJ2-3; the D is unclear. CDR1 SGHTA and CDR2 FQGNSA come from the germline V gene. The V end was cut by 3 bases, the J end by 2 bases, with 12 bases between. This CDR3 has 15 amino acids. The CDR3 region is CASSFDSTTTDTQYF. In nucleotides, the CDR3 is TGTGCCAGCAGCTTCGATTCTACCACCACAGATACGCAGTATTTT.

This clonotype has more than one count but fewer than ten. The CDR3 sequence is CASSPRRNTEAFF. The CDR3 DNA reads TGTGCCAGCTCACCAAGAAGGAACACTGAAGCTTTCTTT. The rearrangement joins TRBV18 to TRBJ1-1; no clear D. CDR1 KGHSH and CDR2 LQKENI come from the germline V gene. Trimming removed 2 bases from V and 1 base from J, with 5 bases in between. CDR3 length: 13 amino acids.

This clonotype has at least ten counts. The V and J genes are TRBV6-2 or TRBV6-3 and TRBJ1-2, with D unclear. Germline V gene data show CDR1 as MNHEY and CDR2 as SVGEGT. The length of the CDR3 is 12 residues. The germline V and J ends were trimmed by 2 bases and 5 bases, with 6 bases remaining between them. CDR3 amino acids: CASSYQWYGYTF. The CDR3 coding sequence is TGTGCCAGCAGTTACCAGTGGTATGGCTACACCTTC.

This clonotype was seen more than once but under ten times. This chain connects TRBV2 to TRBJ1-4, with D unclear. The CDR3 totals 13 residues. The V and J ends lost 5 bases and 1 base respectively, with 5 bases between them. CDR1 is SNHLY, CDR2 FYNNEI, per germline. The DNA for the CDR3 is TGTGCCAGCAGTTCTGGAACTAATGAAAAACTGTTTTTT. This codes for CASSSGTNEKLFF.

This clonotype came up many times. The gene calls are TRBV7-3 and TRBJ2-3, with D possibly being TRBD2 (5 bases). Trimming cost V 5 bases and J 2 bases, with 17 bases left between them. CDR3 length equals 16 residues. The V gene's germline CDR1 is SGHTA and CDR2 FQGTGA. The CDR3 DNA follows: TGTGCCAGCAGCCAGCAACCGACTACTTCCACAGATACGCAGTATTTT. It encodes CASSQQPTTSTDTQYF.